These 24 T cell receptor beta chains originate from one sample sequenced in a study of T cell responses to AZD1222 COVID-19 vaccine. Assay used: immunoSEQ multiplex PCR; TCRdb lists only in-frame clones, some missing. The sample lists over 100,000 clones; 90% to 95% were seen once. Sequences were derived from peripheral blood, sampled on day 0 of AZD1222 vaccination. The receptors shown here come from an adult in good health.

The chain combines TRBV7-9 with TRBJ2-5; weak D call: TRBD1 (5 bases). The CDR3 is 14 residues long. CDR1 is SEHNR and CDR2 is FQNEAQ in the germline V gene (reference sequence). V shed 3 bases and J shed 3 bases, with 11 bases lying between them. The CDR3 DNA is TGTGCCAGCAGCTTGGACAACCAAAAAGAGACCCAGTACTTC. Amino acids: CASSLDNQKETQYF. The whole variable domain, remainder taken from reference TRBV7-9 and TRBJ2-5, is DTGVSQNPRHKITKRGQNVTFRCDPISEHNRLYWYRQTLGQGPEFLTYFQNEAQLEKSRLLSDRFSAERPKGSFSTLEIQRTEQGDSAMYLCASSLDNQKETQYFGPGTRLLVL.

The chain couples TRBV18 to TRBJ1-6, with TRBD1 as a possible D gene (6 bases). The CDR3 has 18 amino acids. CDR1 is KGHSH and CDR2 is LQKENI in the germline V gene. Trimming removed 3 bases at V and 2 bases at J, with 17 bases between. The CDR3 reads CASSPLSQGSAYNSPLHF. CDR3 nucleotide sequence: TGTGCCAGCTCACCTCTCTCACAGGGTAGCGCCTATAATTCACCCCTCCACTTT.

The chain employs TRBV6-4 and TRBJ1-1; tentative D call: TRBD1 (5 bases). This CDR3 is 14 amino acids long. V lost 7 bases to trimming and J lost 0 bases, with 12 bases between them. From germline, CDR1 is MRHNA and CDR2 SNTAGT. The CDR3 DNA sequence: TGTGCCAGCAAATGGACACCCTTGAACACTGAAGCTTTCTTT. Translating gives CASKWTPLNTEAFF.

In its sample, this clone was seen once. The gene calls are TRBV18 and TRBJ1-5; D call uncertain. The CDR3 extends over 14 amino acids. Trimming left V 3 bases short and J 0 bases short, with 6 bases between. Germline values: CDR1 KGHSH, CDR2 LQKENI. The CDR3 DNA is TGTGCCAGCTCACCGGAGAGTAGCAATCAGCCCCAGCATTTT. Translating gives CASSPESSNQPQHF.

V is TRBV6-4 and J is TRBJ1-3; D remains unclear. The germline V and J ends were trimmed by 4 bases and 0 bases, with 16 bases remaining between them. Germline V gene sequence: CDR1 MRHNA, CDR2 SNTAGT. This CDR3 region has 17 residues. In nucleotides, the CDR3 is TGTGCCAGCAGTGTTGAAAACGATGAACCCTCTGGAAACACCATATATTTT. Encoded protein: CASSVENDEPSGNTIYF.

The chain has TRBV21-1 and TRBJ1-2. TRBV21-1 is tagged as a pseudogene. The CDR3 extends over 13 amino acids. CDR3 amino acids: CASNGDVVHGYTF. Written as DNA, the CDR3 is TGTGCCAGCAACGGTGATGTTGTACATGGCTACACCTTC.

V is TRBV6-6 and J is TRBJ1-6, with D perhaps matching TRBD1 (5 bases). The ends were cut back, 0 bases at V and 13 bases at J, with 19 bases in the middle. The CDR3 sequence is 16 residues long. Germline CDR1 MNHNY, CDR2 SVGAGI (reference sequence). CDR3 bases: TGTGCCAGCAGTTACTCGACTGAGACAGCAACTGCCCCCCTCCACTTT. Its protein is CASSYSTETATAPLHF.

This clone was seen a single time. J is TRBJ1-4 and V is TRBV7-9, with a weak D call TRBD1 (6 bases). Germline-derived CDR1 and CDR2 are SEHNR and FQNEAQ (reference sequence). The CDR3 contains 16 residues. V was shortened by 2 bases and J by 6 bases, with 16 bases between the two germline ends. The CDR3 sequence: CASSLWADRRHEKLFF. CDR3 nucleotides: TGTGCCAGCAGCTTATGGGCCGACAGGAGACATGAAAAACTGTTTTTT.

This clone came up once. The DNA for the CDR3 is TGTGCCAGCAGTTTCGGGCAGGGAGTCTACAATGAGCAGTTCTTC. This translates into CASSFGQGVYNEQFF. The chain joins TRBV27 to TRBJ2-1; the D gene could be TRBD1 or TRBD2 (5 bases each). Germline assignment: CDR1 MNHEY and CDR2 SMNVEV (reference sequence). V dropped 3 bases and J dropped 3 bases, with 12 bases sitting between them. This CDR3 is built from 15 residues.

The chain combines TRBV30 with TRBJ1-5; 8 nucleotides line up with TRBD1. Germline CDR1 reads GTSNPN; CDR2 reads SVGIG (reference sequence). V gave up 3 bases and J gave up 5 bases; unmatched junction bases: 6. The CDR3 extends over 14 amino acids. The CDR3 protein is CAWSRGTGHQPQHF. The CDR3 DNA follows: TGTGCCTGGAGCCGCGGGACAGGCCATCAGCCCCAGCATTTT.

The rearrangement joins TRBV19 to TRBJ1-4; the D gene is possibly TRBD1 (5 bases). CDR3 size: 14 residues. CDR1 is LNHDA and CDR2 is SQIVND in the germline V gene (reference sequence). V lost 4 bases and J 3 bases, leaving 9 bases between the germline ends. CDR3 region: CASSKAGSNEKLFF. Written as DNA, the CDR3 is TGTGCCAGTAGTAAGGCAGGGTCTAATGAAAAACTGTTTTTT.

CDR3 sequence (DNA): TGTGCCAGCAGATTTACAGGGGGGACTGGAAACACCATATATTTT. It is translated as CASRFTGGTGNTIYF. V is TRBV7-9 and J is TRBJ1-3; 8 nucleotides align to TRBD1. There are 15 residues in the CDR3. Germline loops: CDR1 SEHNR, CDR2 FQNEAQ (reference sequence). Trimming cost V 6 bases and J 2 bases; bases outside gene matches: 6.

V usage is TRBV2 and J usage is TRBJ1-5; TRBD1 matches at 11 bases. Germline V gene lookup returns CDR1 SNHLY and CDR2 FYNNEI. V shed 8 bases, J shed 4 bases, and the junction held 4 bases outside the gene matches. The CDR3 is made up of 14 amino acids. The CDR3 spells CASSRDRGNQPQHF. CDR3 DNA sequence: TGTGCCAGCTCTCGGGACAGGGGGAATCAGCCCCAGCATTTT.

The V gene is TRBV6-5, the J gene TRBJ2-7, with D possibly being TRBD1 or TRBD2 (5 bases each). The V gene's germline CDR1 is MNHEY and CDR2 SVGAGI. V lost 5 bases, J lost 1 base, and 15 bases lay in between. This CDR3 is 15 amino acids long. This chain's CDR3 is CASSQGTGSSYEQYF. The DNA of the CDR3 is TGTGCCAGCAGTCAGGGTACGGGGTCATCCTACGAGCAGTACTTC.

J is TRBJ1-1 and V is TRBV30, with a tentative D call TRBD1 (5 bases). V lost 3 bases to trimming and J lost 8 bases, with 16 bases between them. CDR1 is GTSNPN and CDR2 is SVGIG in the germline V gene (reference sequence). The CDR3 contains 13 residues. CDR3 loop: CAWSVQGIWEAFF. The DNA for the CDR3 is TGTGCCTGGAGCGTTCAGGGAATCTGGGAAGCTTTCTTT. The complete variable domain, with remaining parts taken from reference TRBV30 and TRBJ1-1, reads SQTIHQWPATLVQPVGSPLSLECTVEGTSNPNLYWYRQAAGRGLQLLFYSVGIGQISSEVPQNLSASRPQDRQFILSSKKLLLSDSGFYLCAWSVQGIWEAFFGQGTRLTVV.

The genes are TRBV7-2 and TRBJ1-1; no definite D call. The CDR3 spans 14 residues. V lost 5 bases to trimming and J lost 8 bases, with 18 bases between them. Germline CDR1 reads SGHTA; CDR2 reads FQGNSA. The CDR3 DNA reads as TGTGCCAGCAGCCCGCAGGCGACATCAGACGAAGCTTTCTTT. Amino acid sequence: CASSPQATSDEAFF. The full variable domain, completed using reference TRBV7-2 and TRBJ1-1, is GAGVSQSPSNKVTEKGKDVELRCDPISGHTALYWYRQSLGQGLEFLIYFQGNSAPDKSGLPSDRFSAERTGGSVSTLTIQRTQQEDSAVYLCASSPQATSDEAFFGQGTRLTVV.

The chain carries TRBV2 and TRBJ1-4; the D gene is possibly TRBD1 (6 bases). This CDR3 spans 16 amino acids. Germline V CDR1 and CDR2: SNHLY, FYNNEI. Trimming took off 6 bases at V and 7 bases at J, with 21 bases between the two ends. The DNA for the CDR3 is TGTGCCAGCAGCCCCCTGGGGGGGGCTCGGGTTGAAAAACTGTTTTTT. Its translation: CASSPLGGARVEKLFF. Full variable domain (missing parts from reference TRBV2 and TRBJ1-4): EPEVTQTPSHQVTQMGQEVILRCVPISNHLYFYWYRQILGQKVEFLVSFYNNEISEKSEIFDDQFSVERPDGSNFTLKIRSTKLEDSAMYFCASSPLGGARVEKLFFGSGTQLSVL.

The rearrangement uses TRBV10-1 and TRBJ1-2, with TRBD1 matching over 8 bases. CDR3 length: 15 amino acids. Germline assignment: CDR1 WNHNN and CDR2 SYGVQD (reference sequence). Unmatched junction bases numbered 12, after V lost 8 bases and J lost 4 bases. This chain's CDR3 is CASRTQGAGFYGYTF. The CDR3 coding sequence is TGCGCCAGCCGTACCCAGGGGGCAGGGTTCTATGGCTACACCTTC.

The chain combines TRBV6-2 or TRBV6-3 with TRBJ1-5; 8 nucleotides line up with TRBD1. The germline gives CDR1 MNHEY, CDR2 SVGEGT. Losses at the gene ends were 6 bases for V and 7 bases for J; bases not matched to a gene: 5. The CDR3 contains 13 residues. CDR3 coding DNA: TGTGCCAGCAGCTGGACAGGGTGGCAGCCCCAGCATTTT. It translates to CASSWTGWQPQHF.

The V call is TRBV10-1, the J call TRBJ1-1, with 12 bases matching TRBD1. This CDR3 has 15 amino acids. V gave up 7 bases and J gave up 7 bases; unmatched junction bases: 10. CDR1 is WNHNN and CDR2 is SYGVQD in the germline V gene (reference sequence). The CDR3 sequence: CASTSGTGGFGEAFF. The DNA of the CDR3 is TGCGCCAGCACCTCCGGGACAGGGGGCTTCGGTGAAGCTTTCTTT.

The chain is built from TRBV30 and TRBJ1-3; D unresolved. CDR1 and CDR2 (germline): GTSNPN, SVGIG (reference sequence). The CDR3 consists of 12 residues. V lost 2 bases to trimming and J lost 3 bases, with 5 bases between them. Here the CDR3 DNA reads TGTGCCTGGAGTTTATATGGAAACACCATATATTTT. This codes for CAWSLYGNTIYF.

The chain couples TRBV11-2 to TRBJ1-1; weak D call: TRBD1 (5 bases). The CDR3 extends over 13 amino acids. The V gene lost 3 bases and the J gene lost 6 bases, with 11 bases spanning the gap. The V gene's germline CDR1 is SGHAT and CDR2 FQNNGV. The CDR3 nucleotides are TGTGCCAGCAGCTTCCAGGGAAAGGCTGAAGCTTTCTTT. Its protein is CASSFQGKAEAFF.

This rearrangement joins TRBV19 to TRBJ1-1; D gene unclear. The CDR3 has 16 amino acids. V was clipped by 0 bases and J by 4 bases, with 15 bases between them. Germline-derived CDR1 and CDR2 are LNHDA and SQIVND (reference sequence). The CDR3 sequence: CASSIEPKGRGTEAFF. CDR3 nucleotides: TGTGCCAGTAGTATAGAACCAAAGGGCCGGGGCACTGAAGCTTTCTTT.

The chain uses TRBV4-3 and TRBJ1-2; TRBD1 aligns across 7 bases. Germline V CDR1 and CDR2: LGHNA, YSLEER. The trim removed 0 bases at V and 1 base at J, leaving 8 bases unmatched. CDR3 size: 17 residues. The CDR3 nucleotides read TGCGCCAGCAGCCAAGATGGGGACAGCCTTGTTAACTATGGCTACACCTTC. It translates to CASSQDGDSLVNYGYTF.